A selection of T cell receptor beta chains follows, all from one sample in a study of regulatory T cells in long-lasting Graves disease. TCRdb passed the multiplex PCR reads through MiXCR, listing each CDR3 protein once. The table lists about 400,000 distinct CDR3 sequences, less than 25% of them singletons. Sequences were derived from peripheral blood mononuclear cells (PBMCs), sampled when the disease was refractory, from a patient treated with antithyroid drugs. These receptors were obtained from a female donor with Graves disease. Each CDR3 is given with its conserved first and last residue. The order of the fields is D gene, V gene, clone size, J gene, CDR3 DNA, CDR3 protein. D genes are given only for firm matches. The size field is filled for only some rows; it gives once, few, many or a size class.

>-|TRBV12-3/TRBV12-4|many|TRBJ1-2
TGTGCCAGCAGCAGGGACCTAACGCTTGGCTACACCTTC
CASSRDLTLGYTF
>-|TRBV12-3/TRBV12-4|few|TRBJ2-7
TGTGCCAGCATTCCCCCGAGGGGGGGGGAAAACGAGCAGTACTTC
CASIPPRGGENEQYF
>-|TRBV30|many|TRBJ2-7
TGTGCGCGGGGAAGCTCCTACGAGCAGTACTTC
CARGSSYEQYF
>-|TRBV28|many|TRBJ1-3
TGTGCCAGCAGCCTCCCCCAGGGGACAGGAAACACCATATATTTT
CASSLPQGTGNTIYF
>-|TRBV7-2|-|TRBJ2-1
TGTGCCAGCAGCTTAGACCTGGGTGAGCAGTTCTTC
CASSLDLGEQFF
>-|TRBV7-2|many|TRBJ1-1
TGTGCCAGCAGCCACCCCGTTGGGGGAAGATTCTTCTTT
CASSHPVGGRFFF
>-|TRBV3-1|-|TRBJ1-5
TGTGCCAGCAGCCAAGATCTCGGGGATCAGCCCCAGCATTTT
CASSQDLGDQPQHF
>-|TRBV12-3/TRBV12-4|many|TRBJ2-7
TGTGCCAGCAGTTTAGCAAGCCAGAGTTACGAGCAGTACTTC
CASSLASQSYEQYF
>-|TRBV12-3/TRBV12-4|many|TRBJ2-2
TGTGCCAGCAGACCTAGACAGACCGGGGAGCTGTTTTTT
CASRPRQTGELFF
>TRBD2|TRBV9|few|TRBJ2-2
TGTGCCAGCAGCCCGAGGGCTAGCGGTCCCGTCACCGGGGAGCTGTTTTTT
CASSPRASGPVTGELFF
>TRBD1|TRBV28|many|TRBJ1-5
TGTGCCAGCAGTTTAATCCCGGGACAGCGCAATCAGCCCCAGCATTTT
CASSLIPGQRNQPQHF
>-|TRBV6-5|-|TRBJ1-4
TGTGCCAGCAGTTACACCGACCCGTCGGCCACTAATGAAAAACTGTTTTTT
CASSYTDPSATNEKLFF
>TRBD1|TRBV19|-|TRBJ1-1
TGTGCCAGTAGTGGAACGACAGGGGGTAACATGAACACTGAAGCTTTCTTT
CASSGTTGGNMNTEAFF
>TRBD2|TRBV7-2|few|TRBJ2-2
TGTGCCAGCAGCTTGGCTAGCGGGGGCACCGGGGAGCTGTTTTTT
CASSLASGGTGELFF
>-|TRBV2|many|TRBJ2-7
TGTGCCAGCAGTGCTTTGGCGGTCAAGGGTCACGAGCAGTACTTC
CASSALAVKGHEQYF
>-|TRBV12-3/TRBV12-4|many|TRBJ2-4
TGTGCCAGCAGTTTAGAGGTCGGGGAATTCTCCTTC
CASSLEVGEFSF
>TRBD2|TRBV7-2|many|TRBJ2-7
TGTGCCAGCAGACCGACTAGCGGGCCCTCCTACGAGCAGTACTTC
CASRPTSGPSYEQYF
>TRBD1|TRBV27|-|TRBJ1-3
TGTGCCAGCAGTCCTACGCGGGACAGCTCTGGAAACACCATATATTTT
CASSPTRDSSGNTIYF
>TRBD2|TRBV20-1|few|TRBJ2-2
TGCAGTGCCCACGGGGGGGCGGGAGCGGGCACCGGGGAGCTGTTTTTT
CSAHGGAGAGTGELFF
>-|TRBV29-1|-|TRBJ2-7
TGCAGCGTGGTGCAAGAATACGAGCAGTACTTC
CSVVQEYEQYF
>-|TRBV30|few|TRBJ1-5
TGTGCCTGGAGTGAACAGGGTCTTGGTCAGCCCCAGCATTTT
CAWSEQGLGQPQHF
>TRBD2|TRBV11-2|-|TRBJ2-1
TGTGCCAGCAGCTTCTCCTCCGGGACTAGCGGCGAGCAGTTCTTC
CASSFSSGTSGEQFF
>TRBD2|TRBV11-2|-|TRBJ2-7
TGTGCCAGCAGCACAATACGGGGGGCTAGCGGGGGCCCAAGCTCCTACGAGCAGTACTTC
CASSTIRGASGGPSSYEQYF
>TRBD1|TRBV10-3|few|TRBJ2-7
TGTGACATCAGTGAGGACAGGGTCTACTACGAGCAGTACTTC
CDISEDRVYYEQYF
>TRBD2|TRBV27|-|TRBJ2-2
TGTGCCAGCAGTTTAAGGCTAGCGGGCGCCTCGAACACCGGGGAGCTGTTTTTT
CASSLRLAGASNTGELFF
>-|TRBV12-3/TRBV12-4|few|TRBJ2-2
TGTGCCAGCAGTTGGCTTAACACCGGGGAGCTGTTTTTT
CASSWLNTGELFF
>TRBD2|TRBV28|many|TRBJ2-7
TGTGCCAGCAGTTTTCCTAGCGGGAGGCACCACGAGCAGTACTTC
CASSFPSGRHHEQYF
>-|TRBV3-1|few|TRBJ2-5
TGTGCCAGCAGCCGCCTTCTAGGTGGTGGCGAGACCCAGTACTTC
CASSRLLGGGETQYF
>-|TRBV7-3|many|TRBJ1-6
TGTGCCAGCAGCTTATCGGGGCCGTTTTCACCCCTCCACTTT
CASSLSGPFSPLHF
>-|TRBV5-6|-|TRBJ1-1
TGTGCCAGCAGGCTACAGGGTCGCTACACTGAAGCTTTCTTT
CASRLQGRYTEAFF
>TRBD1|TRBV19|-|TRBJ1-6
TGTGCCAGTAGTTACGGGACAGGGAGTTTGGACCTCCACTTT
CASSYGTGSLDLHF
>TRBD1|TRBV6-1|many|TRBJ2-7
TGTGCCAGTCGCCGGGACAGCGTAACCTACGAGCAGTACTTC
CASRRDSVTYEQYF
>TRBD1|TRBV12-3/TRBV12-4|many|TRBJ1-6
TGTGCCAGCAGTCCGGGACAGGGTCGATCACCCCTCCACTTT
CASSPGQGRSPLHF
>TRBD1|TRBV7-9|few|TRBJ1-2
TGTGCCAGCAGTCCGACAGGGATACATAACTATGGCTACACCTTC
CASSPTGIHNYGYTF
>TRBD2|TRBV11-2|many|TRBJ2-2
TGTGCCAGCAGCTCGAGCGGGAGTGGCACCGGGGAGCTGTTTTTT
CASSSSGSGTGELFF
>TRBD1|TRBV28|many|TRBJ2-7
TGTGCCAGCAGTTTAAGGGGACAGAACTACGAGCAGTACTTC
CASSLRGQNYEQYF
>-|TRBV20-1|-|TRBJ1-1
TGCAGTGCTATACCGGACGAGAACACTGAAGCTTTCTTT
CSAIPDENTEAFF
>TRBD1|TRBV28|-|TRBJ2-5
TGCGCCAGCAGCCATTCCCAATGGCAGGGGGCTGGAGAGACCCAGTACTTC
CASSHSQWQGAGETQYF
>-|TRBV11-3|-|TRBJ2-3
TGTGCCAGCAGCTTAGGGGGCTCCTCTAGCACAGATACGCAGTATTTT
CASSLGGSSSTDTQYF
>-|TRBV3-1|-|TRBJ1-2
TGTGCCAGCAGCCAAGAAGTCTCAGGGTCCCTTAACTATGGCTACACCTTC
CASSQEVSGSLNYGYTF
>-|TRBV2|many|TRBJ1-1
TGTGCCAGCAGTGTTCAGGCCGCGGGTAAAGCTTTCTTT
CASSVQAAGKAFF
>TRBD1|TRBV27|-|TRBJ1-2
TGTGCCAGCAGTTCTTTTTACCCAGGGGGCGATGGTAACTATGGCTACACCTTC
CASSSFYPGGDGNYGYTF
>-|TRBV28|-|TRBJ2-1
TGTGCCAGCAGTTTATTTGCGGATTCCGGGGGTTACAATGAGCAGTTCTTC
CASSLFADSGGYNEQFF
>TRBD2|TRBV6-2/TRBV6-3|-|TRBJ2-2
TGTGCCAGCAGTCAGGAGACTAGCGGACACACCGGGGAGCTGTTTTTT
CASSQETSGHTGELFF
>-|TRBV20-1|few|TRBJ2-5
TGCAGTGCTAGTGTGGGCCAAGAGACCCAGTACTTC
CSASVGQETQYF
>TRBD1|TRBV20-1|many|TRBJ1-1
TGCAGTGCTAGAGATCCCCAGGGGGCTAGAACTGAAGCTTTCTTT
CSARDPQGARTEAFF
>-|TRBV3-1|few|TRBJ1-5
TGTGCCAGCAGCCAAGTTGTAGGGAGCAATCAGCCCCAGCATTTT
CASSQVVGSNQPQHF
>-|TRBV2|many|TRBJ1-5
TGTGCCAGCAGCAGACAGGTTAGGTACAATCAGCCCCAGCATTTT
CASSRQVRYNQPQHF
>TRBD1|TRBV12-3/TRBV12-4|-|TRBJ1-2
TGTGCCAGCAGCGATACAGACAGGGAGCTCTATGGCTACACCTTC
CASSDTDRELYGYTF
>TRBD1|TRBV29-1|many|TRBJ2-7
TGCAGCGTTGAAGTGGTTCAGGGGGCGTCGTACGAGCAGTACTTC
CSVEVVQGASYEQYF
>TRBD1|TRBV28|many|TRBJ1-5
TGTGCCAGCAGCTTTGGACAGGGAAGCAATCAGCCCCAGCATTTT
CASSFGQGSNQPQHF
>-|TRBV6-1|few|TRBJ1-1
TGTGCCAGCAGGAGAGGAGTAACTGAAGCTTTCTTT
CASRRGVTEAFF
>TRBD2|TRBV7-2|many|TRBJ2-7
TGTGCCAGCAGCACCCCCGGGACTAGCGGTTCCGGTGACGAGCAGTACTTC
CASSTPGTSGSGDEQYF
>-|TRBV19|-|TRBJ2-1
TGTGCCAGTAGCCCCGTCTTACAATACAATGAGCAGTTCTTC
CASSPVLQYNEQFF